The 26 T cell receptor beta chains presented below share a single source sample, sequenced in a study of naive and memory T cell subsets (dated by TCRdb to 2017 to 2019). Overall results and qualifications from the work: Naive repertoires, especially CD8, contained a few larger clonotypes, possibly memory cells re-expressing CD45RA.

The protocol used for the library was UMI-ligation and nested PCR. The sample was run on an Illumina MiSeq. The beta constant-region primer was an equimolar mix of two oligonucleotides covering both TRBC1 and TRBC2. The ligated cDNA went through four rounds of PCR with nested alpha and beta constant-region primers together with the SP2 primer. The public reads were run again by TCRdb, first through fastp at Q25 and then through MiXCR, and only productive beta chains were kept. Each record represents a unique CDR3 protein, reported with the most common genes and DNA among its rows. This sample holds more than 95,000 distinct CDR3 sequences; roughly 14% were observed only once. Jointly, the top ten make up roughly 2.8% of the sample. These receptors have no identified antigens. Sample: naive CD8+ T cells from blood. Sample cell subset or site, as interpreted from the label and publication: naive T cells, CD45RA high CD27+. Receptors were obtained from a human donor in good health.

This clonotype has a handful of counts. The rearrangement joins TRBV7-9 to TRBJ2-1; D possibly corresponds to TRBD2 (7 bases). This CDR3 has 16 amino acids. The germline V and J ends were trimmed by 1 base and 7 bases, with 17 bases remaining between them. Germline loops: CDR1 SEHNR, CDR2 FQNEAQ (reference sequence). The CDR3 DNA follows: TGTGCCAGCAGCTTAGGCCTGGGGGGGCTTATGAATGAGCAGTTCTTC. Residues: CASSLGLGGLMNEQFF.

The CDR3 DNA is TGTGCCAGCAGCCCCGTGACCGGGGAGCTGTTTTTT. Translation gives CASSPVTGELFF. This chain connects TRBV7-2 to TRBJ2-2; D call uncertain. V was pared by 5 bases and J by 5 bases, with 6 bases between. The CDR3 spans 12 residues. Germline CDR1 and CDR2: SGHTA and FQGNSA.

Only a few counts were recorded for this clonotype. The CDR3 is CASSRGPFLVDEQYF. Written as DNA, the CDR3 is TGTGCCAGCAGCCGAGGCCCATTCCTGGTTGACGAGCAGTACTTC. The chain has TRBV7-9 and TRBJ2-7; unclear D gene. The germline gives CDR1 SEHNR, CDR2 FQNEAQ (reference sequence). The germline V and J ends were trimmed by 5 bases and 5 bases, with 19 bases remaining between them. CDR3 size: 15 residues.

The chain has TRBV28 and TRBJ2-7; D is perhaps TRBD1 or TRBD2 (6 bases each). V was trimmed by 9 bases and J by 2 bases, leaving 14 bases between them. CDR1 MDHEN and CDR2 SYDVKM come from the germline V gene. The CDR3 consists of 13 residues. This CDR3 is CASRIRGAYEQYF. The CDR3 nucleotides are TGTGCCAGTAGAATTAGGGGGGCCTACGAGCAGTACTTC. Using reference TRBV28 and TRBJ2-7 for the parts outside the CDR3, the full variable domain is DVKVTQSSRYLVKRTGEKVFLECVQDMDHENMFWYRQDPGLGLRLIYFSYDVKMKEKGDIPEGYSVSREKKERFSLILESASTNQTSMYLCASRIRGAYEQYFGPGTRLTVT.

V is TRBV11-2 and J is TRBJ2-3; TRBD2 matches 12 bases. Trimming cost V 5 bases and J 3 bases; bases outside gene matches: 6. This CDR3 has 16 amino acids. Germline loops: CDR1 SGHAT, CDR2 FQNNGV. The CDR3 is CASSPLLAGGTDTQYF. Written as DNA, the CDR3 is TGTGCCAGCAGCCCGCTACTAGCGGGGGGAACAGATACGCAGTATTTT.

The V and J genes are TRBV7-8 and TRBJ1-2; D is unclear. This CDR3 contains 16 residues. Trimming removed 1 base from V and 0 bases from J, with 12 bases in between. Germline CDR1 is SGHVS and CDR2 is FQNEAQ. The chain's CDR3 is CASSLVGSVANYGYTF. The CDR3 DNA follows: TGTGCCAGCAGCTTAGTAGGGTCAGTTGCTAACTATGGCTACACCTTC.

The chain carries TRBV19 and TRBJ2-7; D possibly matches TRBD1 or TRBD2 (5 bases each). There are 14 residues in the CDR3. Germline V gene sequence: CDR1 LNHDA, CDR2 SQIVND (reference sequence). Trimming shortened V by 4 bases and J by 3 bases, and 13 bases separated the two germline ends. The CDR3 sequence: CASSSWGRDYEQYF. In nucleotides, the CDR3 is TGTGCCAGTAGTAGCTGGGGACGAGACTACGAGCAGTACTTC.

The CDR3 DNA reads TGTGCCAGCAGCTTAAATGTTGCGGGTGGCTACACCTTC. It yields the protein CASSLNVAGGYTF. The V and J genes are TRBV11-2 and TRBJ1-2; D is unclear. Germline CDR1 is SGHAT and CDR2 is FQNNGV. V dropped 2 bases and J dropped 7 bases, with 11 bases sitting between them. The CDR3 covers 13 residues.

The table lists this clonotype with a few counts. The chain uses TRBV5-1 and TRBJ2-7; tentatively, D is TRBD2 (5 bases). Germline CDR1 SGHRS, CDR2 YFSETQ. V lost 2 bases to trimming and J lost 4 bases, with 16 bases between them. The CDR3 loop spans 15 amino acids. The chain's CDR3 is CASSFGLAPNYEQYF. For the CDR3, the DNA is TGCGCCAGCAGCTTTGGGCTAGCACCGAATTACGAGCAGTACTTC.

This chain joins TRBV5-1 and TRBJ2-7; D is unclear. The ends were cut back, 0 bases at V and 4 bases at J, with 5 bases in the middle. Germline CDR1 is SGHRS and CDR2 is YFSETQ. This CDR3 spans 12 amino acids. CDR3 in DNA: TGCGCCAGCAGCTTGGACGAGTACGAGCAGTACTTC. Translation: CASSLDEYEQYF.

This clonotype was counted only a few times. The chain combines TRBV27 with TRBJ1-2; 8 bases are a match to TRBD1. V lost 3 bases and J lost 4; bases outside the gene matches: 7. CDR1 MNHEY and CDR2 SMNVEV come from the germline V gene (reference sequence). The CDR3 spans 15 residues. CDR3 region: CASSFGTGLSYGYTF. DNA of the CDR3: TGTGCCAGCAGTTTCGGGACAGGTCTTTCCTATGGCTACACCTTC.

This chain uses TRBV4-2 with TRBJ2-7; D call uncertain. The V and J ends lost 1 base and 4 bases respectively, with 17 bases between them. The germline V gene has CDR1 LGHNA and CDR2 YNFKEQ. This CDR3 spans 16 amino acids. CDR3 DNA sequence: TGTGCCAGCAGCCAAGGTTTAGCTCTTCTTCCTTACGAGCAGTACTTC. Translating it yields CASSQGLALLPYEQYF.

This clonotype was counted a few times. The V gene is TRBV6-1, the J gene TRBJ2-7; D is undetermined. Germline CDR1 is MNHNS and CDR2 is SASEGT. The ends were cut back, 5 bases at V and 2 bases at J, with 7 bases in the middle. The CDR3 length is 12 residues. This chain's CDR3 is CASSPRAYEQYF. The CDR3 nucleotides are TGTGCCAGCAGTCCCCGAGCCTACGAGCAGTACTTC.

This clonotype was counted only a few times. V is TRBV2 and J is TRBJ2-3, with 7 nucleotides matching TRBD1. V was pared by 6 bases and J by 6 bases, with 15 bases of the junction left unmatched. Germline V gene sequence: CDR1 SNHLY, CDR2 FYNNEI. There are 16 residues in the CDR3. This CDR3 reads CASSTPRTGPGDTQYF. In nucleotides, the CDR3 is TGTGCCAGCAGCACCCCCCGGACAGGACCGGGGGATACGCAGTATTTT. The whole variable domain, remainder taken from reference TRBV2 and TRBJ2-3, is EPEVTQTPSHQVTQMGQEVILRCVPISNHLYFYWYRQILGQKVEFLVSFYNNEISEKSEIFDDQFSVERPDGSNFTLKIRSTKLEDSAMYFCASSTPRTGPGDTQYFGPGTRLTVL.

In this sample, this clonotype turned up many times. V and J are TRBV19 and TRBJ2-7; D is undetermined. Germline loops: CDR1 LNHDA, CDR2 SQIVND (reference sequence). The V end lost 5 bases, the J end lost 3 bases, and 5 bases lay between the germline ends. This CDR3 is built from 11 residues. This chain's CDR3 is CASSDIYEQYF. For the CDR3, the DNA is TGTGCCAGTAGTGATATCTACGAGCAGTACTTC.

The chain combines TRBV24-1 with TRBJ2-1; weak D call: TRBD2 (6 bases). The CDR3 is made up of 11 amino acids. V was trimmed by 9 bases and J by 7 bases, leaving 9 bases between them. Germline CDR1 KGHDR, CDR2 SFDVKD. The CDR3 sequence: CATHGGNEQFF. The CDR3 region has the DNA TGTGCCACCCACGGGGGTAATGAGCAGTTCTTC.

CDR3 coding DNA: TGTGCCAGTAGTCCCAGGGGGCGAAGATATGAAAAACTGTTTTTT. It is translated as CASSPRGRRYEKLFF. The V gene is TRBV19, the J gene TRBJ1-4; 8 nucleotides match TRBD1. CDR1 is LNHDA and CDR2 is SQIVND in the germline V gene (reference sequence). Trimming removed 5 bases from V and 6 bases from J; junction bases left unmatched: 8. The CDR3 totals 15 residues.

CDR3 DNA sequence: TGTGCCAGCAGCACGGATCGAGGATCGCAGTATTTT. This sequence encodes CASSTDRGSQYF. The chain joins TRBV28 to TRBJ2-3; D remains unclear. V was clipped by 6 bases and J by 10 bases, with 14 bases between them. Looked up from germline, CDR1 is MDHEN and CDR2 is SYDVKM. CDR3 size: 12 residues.

There are many counts of this clonotype. CDR3 residues: CASSPGTGGFTEAFF. For the CDR3, the DNA is TGTGCCAGCAGTCCCGGGACAGGGGGCTTCACTGAAGCTTTCTTT. V gene TRBV27 combines with J gene TRBJ1-1, with 12 positions matching TRBD1. The CDR3 spans 15 residues. Germline V lookup: CDR1 MNHEY, CDR2 SMNVEV (reference sequence). Trimming at V came to 5 bases and at J to 4 bases, leaving 5 bases not matched to a gene.

This clonotype has more than one count but fewer than ten. The chain is built from TRBV5-1 and TRBJ2-7, with D perhaps TRBD2 (5 bases). Germline V gene data show CDR1 as SGHRS and CDR2 as YFSETQ. The CDR3 is made up of 14 amino acids. Trimming removed 1 base at V and 5 bases at J, with 13 bases between. The CDR3 nucleotides read TGCGCCAGCAGCTTGTCCGGGCCGGGGAACGAGCAGTACTTC. As protein: CASSLSGPGNEQYF.

This clonotype has a handful of counts. The gene calls are TRBV20-1 and TRBJ1-5; D call uncertain. Germline CDR1 and CDR2: DFQATT and SNEGSKA (reference sequence). CDR3 length: 15 residues. Trimming stripped 0 bases from V and 6 bases from J, with 15 bases between. CDR3 coding DNA: TGCAGTGCTAGAGAAAAAGGGAGGGCGGGTCAGCCCCAGCATTTT. This sequence encodes CSAREKGRAGQPQHF.

The genes are TRBV27 and TRBJ2-3; D is unresolved. This CDR3 is 15 amino acids long. V lost 5 bases to trimming and J lost 0 bases, with 12 bases between them. CDR1 MNHEY and CDR2 SMNVEV come from the germline V gene (reference sequence). The CDR3 region is CASSKNPLSTDTQYF. The CDR3 DNA follows: TGTGCCAGCAGTAAAAATCCCCTCAGCACAGATACGCAGTATTTT.

This rearrangement joins TRBV4-3 to TRBJ2-3, with 8 bases lining up with TRBD2. The J segment lost 5 bases and the V segment lost 4 bases, leaving 5 bases of the junction unmatched. The CDR3 is made up of 14 amino acids. Germline assignment: CDR1 LGHNA and CDR2 YSLEER. CDR3 bases: TGCGCCAGCAGCCCCGGGACTAGGGGAGATACGCAGTATTTT. This translates into CASSPGTRGDTQYF.

This clonotype was counted between two and nine times. The V gene is TRBV7-9, the J gene TRBJ2-5; the D is unclear. Trimming took 7 bases from V and 2 from J, leaving 11 bases between them. The V gene's germline CDR1 is SEHNR and CDR2 FQNEAQ (reference sequence). The CDR3 extends over 13 amino acids. In nucleotides, the CDR3 is TGTGCCAGCAACTTTCTGACACAAGAGACCCAGTACTTC. As protein: CASNFLTQETQYF.

This clonotype has more than one count but fewer than ten. The chain's CDR3 is CASSLRTNSPLHF. CDR3 coding DNA: TGTGCCAGCAGTTTACGCACTAATTCACCCCTCCACTTT. The chain has TRBV28 and TRBJ1-6; D is undetermined. The CDR3 loop spans 13 amino acids. Trimming cost V 2 bases and J 6 bases, with 5 bases left between them. Germline CDR1 MDHEN, CDR2 SYDVKM.

This clonotype appeared many times. The CDR3 DNA sequence: TGTGCCAGCACCCTAACAGGGAGCACTGAAGCTTTCTTT. Translating gives CASTLTGSTEAFF. The chain employs TRBV6-5 and TRBJ1-1, with D maybe TRBD1 (6 bases). The length of the CDR3 is 13 residues. Germline V gene data show CDR1 as MNHEY and CDR2 as SVGAGI. Deletions cut 7 bases from V and 4 bases from J, with 13 bases between.